The 2 T cell receptor beta chains presented below share a single source sample, sequenced in a study of follicular helper T cells after annual influenza vaccination (dated by TCRdb to about 2017). Receptor libraries were prepared by the immunoSEQ multiplex PCR assay. TCRdb limited this immuneACCESS table to in-frame rearrangements with V and J called. A share of clones is missing; checked studies link under half to unresolved V genes, and the rest is unexplained. Present in this sample are around 25,000 clones, approximately 80% of which were seen just once. The top ten constitute approximately 1.2% of the sample. According to the study, the label for this sample's time point signals: 2014-2015 season, pre-vaccination. The sequencing used CXCR5+ CD38- circulating T follicular helper cells from blood, collected on the day of influenza vaccination. What this sample's cell subset or site label stands for: circulating Tfh, non-naive CD4+CXCR5+PD-1+ (ICOS+CD38+ or ICOS-CD38-). Receptor source: an adult who received the influenza vaccine.

This chain uses TRBV6-1 with TRBJ1-1, with a tentative D call TRBD1 (5 bases). The CDR3 runs to 13 residues. With 10 bases removed from V and 0 bases from J, the gap between germline ends came to 12 bases. Germline CDR1 is MNHNS and CDR2 is SASEGT. DNA for the CDR3: TGTGCCACCACAAGGGGTATGAACACTGAAGCTTTCTTT. Residues: CATTRGMNTEAFF.

The chain uses TRBV19 and TRBJ1-1; D not certain. CDR1 and CDR2 from the germline V gene are LNHDA and SQIVND (reference sequence). This CDR3 contains 11 residues. Trimming removed 7 bases from V and 1 base from J, with 4 bases in between. The CDR3 bases are TGTGCCAGTATCTGGAACACTGAAGCTTTCTTT. It specifies CASIWNTEAFF.